The clone carrying this T cell receptor beta chain was picked up a small number of times. The antigen remains unidentified. This specimen belongs to a study of T-cell reconstitution after alpha-beta-depleted transplantation in children. Unique molecular identifiers were incorporated during preparation of the TCRbeta library. Via MiXCR, TCRdb re-called the PCR reads, giving one row per CDR3 protein. The sample carries about 200,000 distinct CDR3 sequences, approximately 15% recorded once. This CDR3 region has 14 residues. Trimming took 4 bases from V and 5 from J; bases not matched to a gene: 5. Findings of the study overall: T-cell counts and diversity at one year post-transplant came mainly from newly produced T cells.

The TCR originated in a male patient between 2 and 15 years old who had a stem cell transplant for acute lymphoblastic leukemia, so the T cells may come from the graft donor. The chain is built from TRBV12-3 or TRBV12-4 and TRBJ2-3, with 8 bases fitting TRBD2. The specimen was PBMCs, mostly from graft donor cells, collected 360 days after TCRalphabeta/CD19-depleted stem cell transplant. The CDR3 reads CASSSIGGEDTQYF. In DNA form, the CDR3 reads TGTGCCAGCAGTTCTATCGGGGGGGAAGATACGCAGTATTTT.